The rows below give T cell receptor beta chains drawn from one sample of a study of human versus mouse CDR3 diversity and MHC coevolution. Only in-frame clones appear in the TCRdb table, and some are missing; sequencing was by immunoSEQ multiplex PCR. The repertoire holds tens of thousands of clones, with 85% to 95% as singletons. The sample consisted of naive CD4+ T cells from blood. These receptors were taken from a person between 55 and 69 years old in good health. CDR3s leave out the opening cysteine and the closing phenylalanine or tryptophan. Fields, in order: V gene, J gene, CDR3 protein.

V gene: TRBV9; J gene: TRBJ2-5; CDR3 protein: ASSVAGDIQETQY
V gene: TRBV11-2; J gene: TRBJ1-2; CDR3 protein: ASSFLNSGYT
V gene: TRBV9; J gene: TRBJ2-7; CDR3 protein: ASSVEAQGYEQY
V gene: TRBV25-1; J gene: TRBJ2-5; CDR3 protein: ASSAALAGTQETQY
V gene: TRBV7-2; J gene: TRBJ2-7; CDR3 protein: ASSFPSGSYGQY
V gene: TRBV4-1; J gene: TRBJ2-1; CDR3 protein: ASSQDSPRGLAGRSSYNEQF
V gene: TRBV9; J gene: TRBJ1-2; CDR3 protein: ASSPKTGPSENGYT
V gene: TRBV14; J gene: TRBJ2-7; CDR3 protein: ASSQGSGKYEQY
V gene: TRBV1; J gene: TRBJ1-5; CDR3 protein: TSSHQPRTGTWRGNQPQH
V gene: TRBV11-1; J gene: TRBJ2-2; CDR3 protein: ASSLWGEVGTGELF
V gene: TRBV10-3; J gene: TRBJ2-7; CDR3 protein: AITQGAGASYEQY
V gene: TRBV11-3; J gene: TRBJ2-1; CDR3 protein: ASSPRAGNGVYNEQF
V gene: TRBV2; J gene: TRBJ2-3; CDR3 protein: ASSEWGELSTDTQY
V gene: TRBV18; J gene: TRBJ2-1; CDR3 protein: ASSPGTSGSRVGEQF
V gene: TRBV6-6; J gene: TRBJ1-1; CDR3 protein: ASSSRQGGRAF
V gene: TRBV4-1; J gene: TRBJ2-2; CDR3 protein: ASSPPAARTGELF
V gene: TRBV5-1; J gene: TRBJ2-1; CDR3 protein: ASSGGQGSYNEQF
V gene: TRBV5-1; J gene: TRBJ1-1; CDR3 protein: ASSYLQGTEAF
V gene: TRBV5-1; J gene: TRBJ2-1; CDR3 protein: ASRPSGRASGEQF
V gene: TRBV9; J gene: TRBJ2-5; CDR3 protein: ASSVTSGSRETQY
V gene: TRBV12-1; J gene: TRBJ2-7; CDR3 protein: ASSFASQGGLCYEQY
V gene: TRBV19; J gene: TRBJ1-5; CDR3 protein: ASRVDGEVGQPQH
V gene: TRBV5-1; J gene: TRBJ2-2; CDR3 protein: ASSLGPQGNTGELF
V gene: TRBV6-5; J gene: TRBJ1-6; CDR3 protein: ASSYAGDNSPLH
V gene: TRBV6-5; J gene: TRBJ2-7; CDR3 protein: ASSAPQAPYEQY
V gene: TRBV15; J gene: TRBJ1-1; CDR3 protein: ATSRDRGGLRSVDTEAF
V gene: TRBV25-1; J gene: TRBJ1-2; CDR3 protein: ASSEAHRGENYGYT
V gene: TRBV10-3; J gene: TRBJ1-4; CDR3 protein: AISADSGSEKLF
V gene: TRBV21-1; J gene: TRBJ1-4; CDR3 protein: ASSRDSSKEKLF
V gene: TRBV6-5; J gene: TRBJ2-3; CDR3 protein: ASTEAGGGTTQY
V gene: TRBV7-2; J gene: TRBJ1-5; CDR3 protein: ASSYGGQSGQPQH
V gene: TRBV7-6; J gene: TRBJ1-5; CDR3 protein: ASSLLSGTVNNQPQH
V gene: TRBV5-1; J gene: TRBJ2-7; CDR3 protein: ASSLGPRQGTSYEQY
V gene: TRBV7-9; J gene: TRBJ1-5; CDR3 protein: ASSPSSGVSNQPQH
V gene: TRBV15; J gene: TRBJ2-7; CDR3 protein: ATSRKGQGWGEQY
V gene: TRBV9; J gene: TRBJ2-5; CDR3 protein: ASSAPEETQY
V gene: TRBV6-4; J gene: TRBJ2-1; CDR3 protein: ASSDGGLGNNEQF
V gene: TRBV30; J gene: TRBJ2-1; CDR3 protein: AWSVASGQNEQF
V gene: TRBV6-6; J gene: TRBJ1-1; CDR3 protein: ASSPRDRGYTEAF
V gene: TRBV5-1; J gene: TRBJ1-2; CDR3 protein: ASSTTGEAAYGYT
V gene: TRBV7-2; J gene: TRBJ2-7; CDR3 protein: ASSLSPGAYEQY
V gene: TRBV19; J gene: TRBJ1-1; CDR3 protein: ASSLIPRQGKWRMNTEAF
V gene: TRBV13; J gene: TRBJ2-1; CDR3 protein: ASSITGQPSYNEQF
V gene: TRBV12-5; J gene: TRBJ2-7; CDR3 protein: ASGLVIGQGYPEQY
V gene: TRBV10-2; J gene: TRBJ2-7; CDR3 protein: ASLPGGRSNEQY
V gene: TRBV10-3; J gene: TRBJ2-2; CDR3 protein: AINHRGYTGELF
V gene: TRBV5-1; J gene: TRBJ1-1; CDR3 protein: ASSSQGRDTEAF
V gene: TRBV5-1; J gene: TRBJ2-3; CDR3 protein: ASSPHSTDTQY
V gene: TRBV5-1; J gene: TRBJ2-3; CDR3 protein: ASSLEASGNTDTQY
V gene: TRBV5-1; J gene: TRBJ2-5; CDR3 protein: ASSWAGQETQY
V gene: TRBV30; J gene: TRBJ1-1; CDR3 protein: AWRARNTEAF
V gene: TRBV6-1; J gene: TRBJ2-7; CDR3 protein: ASSPDYFQY